The clone carrying this TCR beta chain was recorded many times. Its antigen is as yet unknown. This record belongs to a study of T cells in Graves' hyperthyroidism and ophthalmopathy. General observations from the study: In the blood, most expanded thyroid clonotypes above 0.001 appeared as well.

The TCR beta CDR3 regions underwent amplification using RNA transcripts as the source. HTBI primers were used for first-round RT-PCR of the TCR CDR3. From the multiplex PCR reads, TCRdb called clonotypes with MiXCR, one entry per CDR3 protein. The table has 350,000 to 400,000 distinct CDR3 sequences, approximately 15% seen once; the top ten hold 9.5% to 12%. Germline CDR1 is KGHSH and CDR2 is LQKENI. Trimming left V 1 base short and J 4 bases short, with 7 bases between. The CDR3 consists of 13 residues. Aged 18 to 65, the patients had hyperthyroidism that was newly diagnosed and had lasted under 2 months. The study excluded patients with uncontrolled infection, other autoimmune disease, pregnancy or lactation. Diagnoses used clinical symptoms, serum thyroxine and TRAb, thyroid ultrasound and orbital computed tomography.

The source material was blood. The chain combines TRBV18 with TRBJ2-5; D remains ambiguous. The clonotype comes from a woman aged 55 to 70 with Graves' hyperthyroidism. Here the CDR3 reads CASSPREGETQYF. The CDR3 nucleotides are TGTGCCAGCTCACCACGAGAAGGAGAGACCCAGTACTTC.